This TCR beta chain was found in a study of OX40 agonist ivuxolimab in advanced cancers. At the level of the study: The study gave patients intravenous ivuxolimab at 0.01 to 10 mg/kg every 2 weeks. Enrolled patients in dose escalation had cancers that were hepatocellular carcinoma, melanoma, renal cell or head and neck cancer.

About this clone: Its antigen is not identified.

Assay used: immunoSEQ multiplex PCR; TCRdb lists only in-frame clones, some missing. Of 75,000 to 100,000 clones listed, about 91% are singletons. General observations from the study: Normalized expansion of T-cell clones was also low for some nonresponders. CD4+ and CD8+ T cells in blood underwent clonal expansion by week 6 at 0.1 to 3.0 mg/kg.

V lost 4 bases and J 2 bases, leaving 12 bases between the germline ends. This CDR3 comprises 14 residues. Per germline, CDR1 SGHVS and CDR2 FQNEAQ. The TCR sequence derives from an adult with an advanced solid tumor such as melanoma, head and neck, liver or kidney cancer. Sample: CD4+ or CD8+ T cells sorted from blood, taken in a trial of the OX40 agonist ivuxolimab. V is TRBV7-8 and J is TRBJ2-7; D possibly corresponds to TRBD2 (6 bases). CDR3 DNA: TGTGCCAGCAGCTCGGAGCGGGCTGCCTACGAGCAGTACTTC. Its translation is CASSSERAAYEQYF.